Reported below is one T cell receptor (beta chain). Germline CDR1 reads LNHDA; CDR2 reads SQIVND (reference sequence). This CDR3 contains 14 residues. As for the donors, each was a healthy bone marrow donor. The data were taken from a study of cytomegalovirus exposure and HLA in healthy donors. As for the study in general: There were 117 million unique TCR beta sequences, drawn from 200 million or so T cells, in an earlier analysis.

PCR involved 60 Vbeta and 13 Jbeta primers. Using immunoSEQ multiplex PCR, the repertoire was profiled, and TCRdb retains in-frame clones only, with some absent. The sample has 100,000 to 150,000 clones, around four fifths seen once. Sequenced sample: PBMCs. The chain joins TRBV19 to TRBJ2-4, with a possible D match to TRBD2 (7 bases). The assigned J gene may be wrong: the sequence end matches TRBJ2-7 better. This TCR was recovered from a male donor in good health and CMV-seronegative. The CDR3 reads CASSIYRGAGEQYF. CDR3 bases: TGTGCCAGTAGTATATACCGGGGGGCTGGCGAGCAGTACTTC.